These T cell receptor beta chains were read from a single sample in a study of blood T cell repertoires in COVID-19. Produced via immunoSEQ multiplex PCR; TCRdb's table is partial and in-frame only. The sample carries approximately 480,000 clones, 85% to 90% recorded once. The sequenced sample consisted of peripheral blood. These receptors all stem from a man between 18 and 35 years old with COVID-19, enrolled during active disease. Both conserved end residues are part of each CDR3. D genes are given only for firm matches. Rows give clone size only sometimes, using once, few, many, or a class for an expanded clone.

CDR3 protein,CDR3 DNA,D gene,V gene,J gene,clone size,CDR3 length
CASSTPSDYQETQYF,TGTGCCAGCAGCACCCCCTCCGACTACCAAGAGACCCAGTACTTC,.,TRBV11-2,TRBJ2-5,.,15
CASSFGLDSTEQYF,TGCGCCAGCAGCTTCGGACTAGACTCCACCGAGCAGTACTTC,TRBD2,TRBV5-1,TRBJ2-7,.,14
CASSGGGGAHQETQYF,TGTGCCAGCAGTGGGGGTGGGGGGGCTCATCAAGAGACCCAGTACTTC,.,TRBV5-4,TRBJ2-5,.,16
CASSPPVKSEELFF,TGTGCCAGCAGCCCGCCGGTGAAGTCTGAGGAGCTGTTTTTT,.,TRBV5-6,TRBJ2-2,.,14
CASSYSTGFYEQYF,TGTGCCAGCAGTTACTCGACAGGATTCTACGAGCAGTACTTC,.,TRBV6-5,TRBJ2-7,.,14
CASSLDRGREKLFF,TGTGCCAGCAGCTTAGACAGGGGGCGCGAAAAACTGTTTTTT,TRBD1,TRBV11-2,TRBJ1-4,.,14
CASSRGHGEQYF,TGTGCCAGCAGCCGAGGACACGGCGAGCAGTACTTC,.,TRBV6-5,TRBJ2-7,once,12
CASRLPGQGWTEAFF,TGTGCCAGCAGATTACCGGGACAGGGGTGGACTGAAGCTTTCTTT,TRBD1,TRBV6-5,TRBJ1-1,.,15
CASSLTSYNEQFF,TGCGCCAGCAGCTTGACTAGTTACAATGAGCAGTTCTTC,.,TRBV5-1,TRBJ2-1,once,13
CASSSGDRGPTDTQYF,TGTGCCAGCAGCTCGGGGGACAGGGGGCCTACAGATACGCAGTATTTT,TRBD1,TRBV7-9,TRBJ2-3,.,16
CASSQGQGLDTQYF,TGCGCCAGCAGCCAAGGACAGGGGCTTGATACGCAGTATTTT,TRBD1,TRBV4-1,TRBJ2-3,few,14
CASSLGTGREKLFF,TGTGCCAGCAGCCTCGGGACAGGGCGTGAAAAACTGTTTTTT,TRBD1,TRBV5-6,TRBJ1-4,.,14
CASSQGTGILGANVLTF,TGTGCCAGCAGTCAAGGGACAGGGATACTGGGGGCCAACGTCCTGACTTTC,TRBD1,TRBV27,TRBJ2-6,.,17
CASSPGQQTSYGYTF,TGTGCCAGCTCACCAGGACAGCAAACCTCCTATGGCTACACCTTC,.,TRBV18,TRBJ1-2,.,15
CASSLVVGATDTQYF,TGCGCCAGCAGCTTGGTTGTGGGAGCGACAGATACGCAGTATTTT,.,TRBV5-1,TRBJ2-3,.,15
CASSKVRGGEGGVDRDRTDTQYF,TGTGCCAGCAGCAAAGTCAGAGGTGGAGAAGGAGGGGTGGACAGGGATCGCACAGATACGCAGTATTTT,.,TRBV21-1,TRBJ2-3,.,23
CASSFTDEASYEQYF,TGTGCCAGCAGTTTCACCGACGAGGCCTCCTACGAGCAGTACTTC,.,TRBV6-6,TRBJ2-7,.,15
CSARIDREQFF,TGCAGTGCTAGAATCGACAGGGAGCAGTTCTTC,.,TRBV20-1,TRBJ2-1,.,11
CASSKVEGEDPGYTF,TGTGCCAGCAGCAAAGTCGAGGGAGAAGACCCAGGCTACACCTTC,.,TRBV21-1,TRBJ1-2,.,15
CSVEGQGTEAFF,TGCAGCGTTGAGGGACAGGGGACTGAAGCTTTCTTT,TRBD1,TRBV29-1,TRBJ1-1,.,12
CASSLGLAVTDTQYF,TGTGCCAGCAGCCTTGGACTAGCGGTCACAGATACGCAGTATTTT,TRBD2,TRBV3-1/TRBV3-2,TRBJ2-3,.,15
CASSVQGASSGYTF,TGTGCCAGTAGTGTACAGGGGGCGAGTAGTGGCTACACCTTC,TRBD1,TRBV19,TRBJ1-2,.,14
CASSRGTEGELGQYF,TGTGCCAGCAGCAGAGGGACAGAGGGGGAGTTGGGCCAGTACTTC,TRBD1,TRBV25-1,TRBJ2-5,.,15
CASSILENYGYTF,TGTGCCAGTAGTATATTAGAGAACTATGGCTACACCTTC,.,TRBV19,TRBJ1-2,.,13
CASSEGGASGNTIYF,TGCGCCAGCAGTGAAGGGGGGGCCTCTGGAAACACCATATATTTT,.,TRBV10-2,TRBJ1-3,.,15
CASPVGGGANVLTF,.,.,TRBV12-2,TRBJ2-6,.,14
CASSSEGTGGGNTIYF,TGTGCCAGCAGTTCTGAGGGGACAGGGGGCGGGAACACCATATATTTT,TRBD1,TRBV6-5,TRBJ1-3,.,16
CASSILGIGTSGHNEQFF,TGTGCCAGTAGTATCCTTGGGATCGGGACTAGCGGTCACAATGAGCAGTTCTTC,TRBD2,TRBV19,TRBJ2-1,.,18
CASSYQPGWQYF,TGTGCCAGCAGTTACCAGCCGGGGTGGCAGTACTTC,.,TRBV6-2/TRBV6-3,TRBJ2-7,.,12
CASSLFPGQGITDTQYF,TGTGCCAGTAGCCTCTTTCCGGGACAGGGGATCACAGATACGCAGTATTTT,TRBD1,TRBV19,TRBJ2-3,.,17
CASSLAGSGTYNEQFF,TGCGCCAGCAGCTTGGCCGGTAGCGGGACATACAATGAGCAGTTCTTC,TRBD2,TRBV5-1,TRBJ2-1,.,16
CASTKDRDTEAFF,TGTGCCAGCACTAAAGACAGGGACACTGAAGCTTTCTTT,TRBD1,TRBV12-3/TRBV12-4,TRBJ1-1,once,13
CASTPEGGRRETQYF,TGTGCCAGCACCCCCGAAGGCGGAAGGAGGGAGACCCAGTACTTC,.,TRBV7-9,TRBJ2-5,.,15
CASSPSFRDNEKLFF,TGTGCCAGCAGCCCGTCTTTCCGGGATAATGAAAAACTGTTTTTT,.,TRBV3-1/TRBV3-2,TRBJ1-4,.,15
CASSKLPGQGQETQYF,TGTGCCAGCAGCAAACTACCGGGACAGGGGCAAGAGACCCAGTACTTC,TRBD1,TRBV11-2,TRBJ2-5,.,16
CASSQVPGQGSYNEQFF,TGTGCCAGCAGCCAAGTGCCCGGACAGGGGTCCTACAATGAGCAGTTCTTC,TRBD1,TRBV14,TRBJ2-1,.,17
CASSPGRHNEKLFF,TGTGCCAGCAGCCCTGGCCGCCATAATGAAAAACTGTTTTTT,.,TRBV11-2,TRBJ1-4,.,14
CAWNVGPRNTEAFF,TGTGCCTGGAACGTGGGCCCGCGGAACACTGAAGCTTTCTTT,.,TRBV30,TRBJ1-1,few,14
CASSQVGTSGYEQYF,TGTGCCAGCAGCCAAGTAGGGACTAGCGGCTACGAGCAGTACTTC,TRBD2,TRBV4-2,TRBJ2-7,.,15
CASSGDTEAFF,TGTGCCAGTTCCGGGGACACTGAAGCTTTCTTT,.,TRBV6-5,TRBJ1-1,.,11
CASSPSWAPDYGYTF,TGTGCCAGCAGCCCATCTTGGGCCCCGGACTATGGCTACACCTTC,.,TRBV7-2,TRBJ1-2,.,15
CASSVQGQGYEQYF,TGTGCCAGCAGCGTCCAGGGACAGGGCTACGAGCAGTACTTC,TRBD1,TRBV5-5,TRBJ2-7,.,14
CASSGQGKDNSPLHF,TGTGCCAGCAGTGGACAGGGAAAGGATAATTCACCCCTCCACTTT,TRBD1,TRBV2,TRBJ1-6,once,15
CASSESLAIHNEQFF,TGTGCCAGCAGTGAAAGCCTAGCGATTCACAATGAGCAGTTCTTC,.,TRBV6-1,TRBJ2-1,.,15
CASSSRGIDTQYF,TGTGCCAGCAGCTCGCGCGGTATAGATACGCAGTATTTT,.,TRBV7-9,TRBJ2-3,.,13
CASSWDRGGTEAFF,TGCGCCAGCAGCTGGGACAGGGGCGGCACTGAAGCTTTCTTT,TRBD1,TRBV5-1,TRBJ1-1,few,14
CASSGSKTGGADRAQYF,TGTGCCAGCAGCGGAAGCAAGACAGGGGGCGCGGATCGAGCGCAGTATTTT,TRBD1,TRBV7-9,TRBJ2-3,.,17
CASKTSGETGELFF,TGTGCCAGTAAAACTAGCGGGGAAACCGGGGAGCTGTTTTTT,TRBD2,TRBV19,TRBJ2-2,.,14
CASSHPAYNEQFF,TGTGCCAGCAGCCACCCAGCGTACAATGAGCAGTTCTTC,.,TRBV3-1/TRBV3-2,TRBJ2-1,.,13
CAGGRGYTF,TGCGCGGGGGGAAGAGGCTACACCTTC,.,TRBV20-1,TRBJ1-2,.,9
CASSLGPFGEQYF,TGTGCCAGCAGCTTAGGGCCCTTTGGCGAGCAGTACTTC,.,TRBV11-1,TRBJ2-7,once,13
CASSLGLPRTDTQYF,TGTGCCAGCAGCTTAGGACTCCCACGCACAGATACGCAGTATTTT,.,TRBV11-3,TRBJ2-3,.,15
CASSQAGTSGTDTQYF,TGCGCCAGCAGCCAAGCCGGGACTAGCGGTACAGATACGCAGTATTTT,TRBD2,TRBV4-1,TRBJ2-3,.,16
CASSDRIGANEKLFF,TGCGCCAGCAGCGATCGGATCGGGGCTAATGAAAAACTGTTTTTT,.,TRBV5-1,TRBJ1-4,.,15